Included here is one TCR beta chain sequence, with context. CDR1 and CDR2 (germline): ENHRY, SYGVKD. The CDR3 is 15 residues long. After removal of 3 bases from V and 6 bases from J, the junction contained 6 bases not matched to a gene. The record originates from a study of blood T cell repertoires in COVID-19. About the research overall: The origin of the acute and convalescent COVID-19 samples was the United States, Italy and Spain. T cells, B-cell-depleted T cells, or PBMCs supplied cDNA or gDNA.

As processed by the authors: From reference gene primer amplification, estimates of nucleated cell counts were derived. Produced via immunoSEQ multiplex PCR; TCRdb's table is partial and in-frame only. V and J calls and clone size are copied from that table; D and trimming were computed from the DNA. Among fewer than 300,000 clones listed, roughly 88% were seen once. The TCR was taken from a man younger than 35 with active or convalescent COVID-19. The sample was peripheral blood. This chain joins TRBV10-3 and TRBJ1-5; 9 bases agree with TRBD1. The CDR3 DNA is TGTGCCATCAGTGATGCCGGACAGGGGAGTCAGCCCCAGCATTTT. This sequence encodes CAISDAGQGSQPQHF.